The 13 T cell receptor beta chains below come from one sample, sequenced in a study of T-cell memory formation after mild COVID-19. MiXCR, run by TCRdb on the 5' RACE reads, gives a single entry per CDR3 protein. The data contain about 290,000 distinct CDR3 sequences, around a sixth of them singletons. The sample comprised PBMCs or a T cell subset sorted from them (not recorded which). All receptors come from a man between 18 and 29 years old who had mild COVID-19 (a few samples of this study predate the infection). Cell type and time point are not known.

The chain is built from TRBV27 and TRBJ2-5; 9 positions agree with TRBD2. Germline values: CDR1 MNHEY, CDR2 SMNVEV (reference sequence). V lost 5 bases, J lost 5 bases, and 9 bases stayed unmatched. This CDR3 has 15 residues. For the CDR3, the DNA is TGTGCCAGCAGTCCGAACAGCGGGGGGCCTGAGACCCAGTACTTC. Encoded protein: CASSPNSGGPETQYF.

The sample holds a few counts of this clonotype. The V gene is TRBV30, the J gene TRBJ1-2; D may be TRBD1 (5 bases). The CDR3 is 11 amino acids. V lost 1 base and J 5 bases, leaving 5 bases between the germline ends. The germline CDR1 and CDR2 sequences are GTSNPN and SVGIG (reference sequence). CDR3 sequence reads: CAWSGGYGYTF. The CDR3 nucleotides are TGTGCCTGGAGTGGGGGGTATGGCTACACCTTC.

The chain recombines TRBV6-2 or TRBV6-3 with TRBJ2-7, with no clear D. The V and J ends lost 0 bases and 2 bases respectively, with 17 bases between them. The CDR3 runs 17 residues. The germline gives CDR1 MNHEY, CDR2 SVGEGT. CDR3 in DNA: TGTGCCAGCAGTTACTCGAACAGTCGACAAGACCCCTACGAGCAGTACTTC. This codes for CASSYSNSRQDPYEQYF.

Only a few counts were recorded for this clonotype. The chain links TRBV19 to TRBJ2-1, with 10 nucleotides matching TRBD2. V gave up 4 bases and J gave up 1 base; unmatched junction bases: 4. The CDR3 loop spans 16 amino acids. The germline V gene has CDR1 LNHDA and CDR2 SQIVND (reference sequence). The CDR3 loop reads CASSKRGGRSYNEQFF. The CDR3 DNA follows: TGTGCCAGTAGTAAGCGGGGGGGCCGGTCCTACAATGAGCAGTTCTTC.

The table lists this clonotype with a few counts. The gene calls are TRBV25-1 and TRBJ2-3; D perhaps matches TRBD2 (6 bases). Germline CDR1 and CDR2: MGHDK and SYGVNS. V lost 10 bases and J lost 2, with 10 bases in between. The CDR3 consists of 12 residues. This CDR3 reads CATGEHTDTQYF. In nucleotides, the CDR3 is TGTGCCACGGGGGAACACACAGATACGCAGTATTTT.

V usage is TRBV7-2 and J usage is TRBJ2-7, with 7 bases that match TRBD1. This CDR3 contains 14 residues. The V gene end was trimmed by 4 bases and the J gene end by 4 bases; junction bases not matched to a gene: 7. Germline V CDR1 and CDR2: SGHTA, FQGNSA. CDR3 protein: CASSWNRGSYEQYV. The CDR3 DNA follows: TGTGCCAGCAGCTGGAACAGGGGTTCGTACGAGCAGTACGTC.

The chain joins TRBV20-1 to TRBJ1-1, with 12 bases lining up with TRBD1. The CDR3 consists of 21 residues. Germline CDR1 DFQATT, CDR2 SNEGSKA (reference sequence). Losses at the gene ends were 0 bases for V and 0 bases for J; bases not matched to a gene: 17. CDR3 nucleotide sequence: TGCAGTGCTAGAGATTTAGCCGGGACAGGGGGCGTGTTTCCACTGAACACTGAAGCTTTCTTT. Its translation: CSARDLAGTGGVFPLNTEAFF.

This clonotype was picked up a small number of times. The V call is TRBV12-3 or TRBV12-4, the J call TRBJ2-5; 7 bases align to TRBD1. The CDR3 sequence is 12 residues long. V lost 7 bases and J lost 7; bases outside the gene matches: 6. Written as DNA, the CDR3 is TGTGCCAGCACCAAGGGACAGCGGACCCAGTACTTC. It yields the protein CASTKGQRTQYF.

Notes on this clonotype: With a much larger clone just one base away, this may be a read error. V is TRBV5-1 and J is TRBJ2-7, with D tentatively TRBD2 (6 bases). The germline CDR1 and CDR2 sequences are SGHRS and YFSETQ. The CDR3 is 15 amino acids. Trimming cost V 4 bases and J 0 bases, with 14 bases left between them. CDR3 loop: CASSVVPGGSYEQYV. CDR3 bases: TGCGCCAGCAGCGTGGTGCCCGGGGGCTCCTACGAGCAGTACGTC.

This clonotype was seen a few times. The chain couples TRBV6-5 to TRBJ1-2; perhaps TRBD1 as D (6 bases). The V end was cut by 7 bases, the J end by 6 bases, with 18 bases between. This CDR3 is built from 14 residues. Germline V gene data show CDR1 as MNHEY and CDR2 as SVGAGI. CDR3 sequence: CASNNRASRNGYTF. Here the CDR3 DNA reads TGTGCCAGCAATAACAGGGCCTCGAGAAATGGCTACACCTTC.

The V and J genes are TRBV7-6 and TRBJ2-7; perhaps TRBD1 as D (6 bases). Deletions cut 6 bases from V and 6 bases from J, with 24 bases between. Germline CDR1 is SGHVS and CDR2 is FNYEAQ. This CDR3 is 16 amino acids long. The CDR3, as DNA: TGTGCCAGCAGTCTAACCCCGGGGACAAAAGGCTCCGAGCAGTACGTC. This sequence encodes CASSLTPGTKGSEQYV.

This clonotype was seen more than once but under ten times. CDR3 coding DNA: TGTGCCAGCAGCCAAAGCCCGGCGAGCGGGTACAATGAGCAGTTCTTC. Translation: CASSQSPASGYNEQFF. The V gene is TRBV4-2, the J gene TRBJ2-1; D perhaps matches TRBD2 (6 bases). Germline-derived CDR1 and CDR2 are LGHNA and YNFKEQ. V was trimmed by 2 bases and J by 4 bases, leaving 15 bases between them. The CDR3 is 16 amino acids.

V usage is TRBV4-3 and J usage is TRBJ1-4; D is unclear. V was pared by 5 bases and J by 8 bases, with 24 bases between. Germline V gene lookup returns CDR1 LGHNA and CDR2 YSLEER. The CDR3 sequence is 17 residues long. CDR3: CASSLKMGGNTVEKLFF. In DNA, the CDR3 is TGCGCCAGCAGCTTGAAGATGGGCGGGAATACGGTCGAAAAACTGTTTTTT.